Here is one T cell receptor (beta chain) with its context. V gave up 8 bases and J gave up 2 bases, with 12 bases separating them. The CDR3 spans 15 residues. The germline gives CDR1 KGHDR, CDR2 SFDVKD. These data are taken from a study of T cells in Graves' hyperthyroidism and ophthalmopathy. RNA transcripts were the template for amplifying TCR beta CDR3 regions. HTBI primers drove first-round RT-PCR of the TCR CDR3. Via MiXCR, TCRdb re-called the multiplex PCR reads, giving one row per CDR3 protein. Of fewer than 650,000 distinct CDR3 sequences in the sample, 40% to 55% were seen once. The sample comprised peripheral blood or thyroid tissue (not recorded which). The chain couples TRBV24-1 to TRBJ2-6; D possibly corresponds to TRBD2 (5 bases). This TCR derives from an adult woman with Graves' disease, either hyperthyroidism or ophthalmopathy (not recorded which). The CDR3 here is CATNTTGTGANVLTF. The CDR3 bases are TGTGCCACCAATACCACCGGGACTGGGGCCAACGTCCTGACTTTC.